This T cell receptor (beta chain) was obtained from a study of T cell repertoires in cytomegalovirus infection. Across the study: TCR beta signatures that were public indicated CMV infection and matching HLA type.

Comments on this clonotype: Its antigen is not identified.

Whole-study results and caveats: HLA-C-restricted CMV-specific TCR beta clonotypes prevailed in the ex vivo response.

Using its own MiXCR run on the reads, TCRdb lists one record per CDR3 protein. The data contain some 680,000 distinct CDR3 sequences, 35% to 45% of them singletons. The CDR3 runs to 16 residues. Germline CDR1 and CDR2: SGHTA and FQGTGA. V was pared by 0 bases and J by 6 bases, with 10 bases of the junction left unmatched. This TCR derives from a human donor in good health (CMV status not recorded). Some clones in this sample may be carry-over from other donors' samples. This chain joins TRBV7-3 and TRBJ1-1; TRBD1 matches 7 bases. Sequencing was performed on PBMCs. The chain's CDR3 is CASSLTGGRGRAEAFF. In DNA, the CDR3 is TGTGCCAGCAGCTTAACGGGTGGCAGGGGGAGGGCTGAAGCTTTCTTT.